This T cell receptor beta chain was sequenced in a study of CD8+CD57+ T cells in acquired aplastic anemia. Germline V gene data show CDR1 as MGHRA and CDR2 as YSYEKL. V gave up 0 bases and J gave up 3 bases, with 6 bases separating them. The CDR3 length is 13 residues. Genomic DNA acted as the template from which TCR beta VDJ combination and CDR3 sequence profiling were carried out. TCRdb re-analysed the reads in MiXCR, keeping a single row per CDR3 protein. Among about 180,000 distinct CDR3 sequences listed, around half were seen once. This chain connects TRBV4-1 to TRBJ2-7; unclear D gene. Sequencing was carried out using sorted CD4+, CD8+, or CD8+CD57+ T cells (not recorded which) from PBMCs. This clonotype was obtained from a human donor in good health. CDR3 protein: CASSQDLNYEQYF. Here the CDR3 DNA reads TGCGCCAGCAGCCAAGACCTAAACTACGAGCAGTACTTC.